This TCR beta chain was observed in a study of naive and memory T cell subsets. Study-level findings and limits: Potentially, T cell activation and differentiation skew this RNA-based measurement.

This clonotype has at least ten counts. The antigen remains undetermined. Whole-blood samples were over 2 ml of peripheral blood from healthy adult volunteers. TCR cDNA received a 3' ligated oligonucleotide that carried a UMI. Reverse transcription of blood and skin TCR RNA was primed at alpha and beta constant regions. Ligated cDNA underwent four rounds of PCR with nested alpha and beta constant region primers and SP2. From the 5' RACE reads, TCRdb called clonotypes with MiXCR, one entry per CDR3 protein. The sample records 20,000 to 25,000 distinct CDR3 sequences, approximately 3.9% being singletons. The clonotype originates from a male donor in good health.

This chain's CDR3 is CASSFEGDYGYTF. Written as DNA, the CDR3 is TGTGCCAGCAGCTTTGAGGGTGACTATGGCTACACCTTC. This chain uses TRBV11-2 with TRBJ1-2; no firm D call. This CDR3 region has 13 residues. V lost 3 bases, J lost 3 bases, and 8 bases lay in between. CDR1 and CDR2 from the germline V gene are SGHAT and FQNNGV.